This entry lists 27 T cell receptor beta chains sequenced from one sample in a study of blood T cell repertoires in COVID-19. Sequencing was performed with immunoSEQ multiplex PCR; in TCRdb, only in-frame clones are kept and a portion is missing. Seen here are approximately 250,000 clones, approximately 90% observed once, and the top ten hold 2.8%. Sequencing was carried out using PBMCs or T cells enriched from blood (not recorded which). These receptors were taken from a man aged 40-49 years who had been exposed to COVID-19.

This clone was counted a few times. This chain links TRBV11-2 with TRBJ1-1; D gene ambiguous. Trimming took 1 base from V and 4 from J, leaving 4 bases between them. Germline CDR1 SGHAT, CDR2 FQNNGV. The CDR3 is 12 amino acids. CDR3 in amino acids: CASSLASTEAFF. The CDR3 coding sequence is TGTGCCAGCAGCTTAGCCAGCACTGAAGCTTTCTTT.

This chain links TRBV19 with TRBJ1-4, with D unclear. The germline gives CDR1 LNHDA, CDR2 SQIVND (reference sequence). CDR3 length: 14 amino acids. Trimming took 6 bases from V and 3 from J, leaving 11 bases between them. CDR3 loop: CASSRTVSNEKLFF. The CDR3, as DNA: TGTGCCAGTAGCCGCACGGTTTCTAATGAAAAACTGTTTTTT.

V usage is TRBV5-1 and J usage is TRBJ2-3; 7 bases are shared with TRBD1. V trimming: 0 bases; J trimming: 4 bases; junction bases outside the gene matches: 8. CDR1 SGHRS and CDR2 YFSETQ come from the germline V gene. This CDR3 is built from 16 residues. As DNA, the CDR3 is TGCGCCAGCAGCTTGGCCACACAGGGGTCGGCAGATACGCAGTATTTT. It encodes CASSLATQGSADTQYF.

DNA for the CDR3: TGCGCCAGCAGCCAATCGGGACAGTTGAACACTGAAGCTTTCTTT. Translating it yields CASSQSGQLNTEAFF. V usage is TRBV4-1 and J usage is TRBJ1-1; 7 nucleotides align to TRBD1. Germline V lookup: CDR1 MGHRA, CDR2 YSYEKL. J was trimmed by 0 bases and V by 2 bases; bases with no gene match: 3. The CDR3 contains 15 residues.

This sequence joins TRBV18 and TRBJ2-7; perhaps TRBD2 as D (6 bases). Looked up from germline, CDR1 is KGHSH and CDR2 is LQKENI. Trimming stripped 2 bases from V and 6 bases from J, with 14 bases between. There are 14 residues in the CDR3. The CDR3 DNA is TGTGCCAGCTCACCAAGTGGCTCCGGGGGCGAGCAGTACTTC. It translates to CASSPSGSGGEQYF.

This chain connects TRBV9 to TRBJ1-6; possible D gene TRBD1, 6 bases. Per germline, CDR1 SGDLS and CDR2 YYNGEE. This CDR3 is 17 amino acids long. Trimming took 2 bases from V and 7 from J, leaving 19 bases between them. CDR3 DNA: TGTGCCAGCAGCGTCCGGGACAACACTTTTAACAATTCACCCCTCCACTTT. The encoded protein is CASSVRDNTFNNSPLHF. The full variable domain, completed using reference TRBV9 and TRBJ1-6, is DSGVTQTPKHLITATGQRVTLRCSPRSGDLSVYWYQQSLDQGLQFLIQYYNGEERAKGNILERFSAQQFPDLHSELNLSSLELGDSALYFCASSVRDNTFNNSPLHFGNGTRLTVT.

The J gene is TRBJ1-6, the V gene TRBV27; D unresolved. V lost 5 bases, J lost 6 bases, and 8 bases lay in between. The CDR3 extends over 13 amino acids. Germline V CDR1 and CDR2: MNHEY, SMNVEV (reference sequence). This CDR3 is CASSANSNSPLHF. CDR3 bases: TGTGCCAGCAGTGCAAACAGTAATTCACCCCTCCACTTT.

This sequence joins TRBV29-1 and TRBJ2-3, with a tentative D call TRBD2 (7 bases). This CDR3 is 13 amino acids long. The V gene's germline CDR1 is SQVTM and CDR2 ANQGSEA. Trimming left V 7 bases short and J 3 bases short, with 14 bases between. The CDR3 loop is CSGRGGSTDTQYF. The CDR3 bases are TGCAGCGGAAGGGGGGGGTCTACAGATACGCAGTATTTT.

The V call is TRBV7-9, the J call TRBJ2-3; 8 bases line up with TRBD2. CDR1 and CDR2 from the germline V gene are SEHNR and FQNEAQ (reference sequence). The trim removed 3 bases at V and 0 bases at J, leaving 2 bases unmatched. The CDR3 covers 15 residues. CDR3 nucleotides: TGTGCCAGCAGCTTCCTAGCGGGCAGCACAGATACGCAGTATTTT. Its translation: CASSFLAGSTDTQYF. Filled out from reference TRBV7-9 and TRBJ2-3, the complete variable domain reads DTGVSQNPRHKITKRGQNVTFRCDPISEHNRLYWYRQTLGQGPEFLTYFQNEAQLEKSRLLSDRFSAERPKGSFSTLEIQRTEQGDSAMYLCASSFLAGSTDTQYFGPGTRLTVL.

The chain employs TRBV5-6 and TRBJ2-5, with 13 positions matching TRBD2. Trimming cost V 3 bases and J 4 bases; bases outside gene matches: 3. The CDR3 covers 15 residues. Germline V gene sequence: CDR1 SGHDT, CDR2 YYEEEE. The CDR3 here is CASSSWTSGRETQYF. CDR3 sequence (DNA): TGTGCCAGCAGCTCGTGGACTAGCGGGAGAGAGACCCAGTACTTC.

This rearrangement joins TRBV5-4 to TRBJ1-1; D remains unclear. This CDR3 comprises 15 residues. Germline V CDR1 and CDR2: SGHNT, YYREEE (reference sequence). Trimming took off 0 bases at V and 0 bases at J, with 9 bases between the two ends. The CDR3 loop reads CASSLVRSMNTEAFF. The CDR3 DNA reads TGTGCCAGCAGCTTGGTGAGGAGCATGAACACTGAAGCTTTCTTT.

As DNA, the CDR3 is TGTGCCAGCCGACAGACAGGGGACTATGGCTACACCTTC. Residues: CASRQTGDYGYTF. The V gene is TRBV27, the J gene TRBJ1-2; 8 bases fit TRBD1. With V trimmed by 8 bases and J by 3 bases, 5 bases remained unmatched. This CDR3 has 13 amino acids. Germline assignment: CDR1 MNHEY and CDR2 SMNVEV (reference sequence).

This chain connects TRBV12-3 or TRBV12-4 to TRBJ2-1; 8 bases are a match to TRBD1. The CDR3 length is 13 residues. Unmatched junction bases numbered 2, after V lost 2 bases and J lost 8 bases. This chain's CDR3 is CASSLTGGDEQFF. The CDR3 DNA reads as TGTGCCAGCAGTTTAACAGGGGGTGATGAGCAGTTCTTC.

This clone was detected only once. V and J are TRBV27 and TRBJ2-5, with TRBD1 identical over 12 bases. The CDR3 runs to 18 residues. Germline loops: CDR1 MNHEY, CDR2 SMNVEV (reference sequence). V lost 5 bases, J lost 5 bases, and 15 bases stayed unmatched. Written as DNA, the CDR3 is TGTGCCAGCAGTCGGCGGTCCGGGACAGGGGGCCCTCGGGAGACCCAGTACTTC. Translation: CASSRRSGTGGPRETQYF.

This clone was detected only once. The chain couples TRBV20-1 to TRBJ2-1; 7 nucleotides agree with TRBD2. CDR3 size: 11 residues. Trimming removed 5 bases from V and 12 bases from J; junction bases left unmatched: 7. Germline values: CDR1 DFQATT, CDR2 SNEGSKA (reference sequence). The CDR3 protein is CSAPKGGRQFF. Here the CDR3 DNA reads TGCAGTGCTCCGAAGGGAGGGAGGCAGTTCTTC.

The V and J genes are TRBV6-5 and TRBJ1-2, with TRBD1 matching over 9 bases. There are 15 residues in the CDR3. Germline assignment: CDR1 MNHEY and CDR2 SVGAGI. The trim removed 5 bases at V and 7 bases at J, leaving 11 bases unmatched. The CDR3 DNA reads as TGTGCCAGCAGTACCCCGGGACAGGGCGTCGGTGGCTACACCTTC. It specifies CASSTPGQGVGGYTF.

The rearrangement uses TRBV14 and TRBJ2-1, with TRBD1 identical over 7 bases. V was pared by 0 bases and J by 8 bases, with 7 bases of the junction left unmatched. This CDR3 is built from 15 residues. In germline, CDR1 is SGHDN, CDR2 FVKESK. CDR3 DNA: TGTGCCAGCAGCCAAGATATACGACAGGGAGATGAGCAGTTCTTC. This codes for CASSQDIRQGDEQFF. Full variable domain (remainder filled in from reference TRBV14 and TRBJ2-1): EAGVTQFPSHSVIEKGQTVTLRCDPISGHDNLYWYRRVMGKEIKFLLHFVKESKQDESGMPNNRFLAERTGGTYSTLKVQPAELEDSGVYFCASSQDIRQGDEQFFGPGTRLTVL.

The J gene is TRBJ1-1, the V gene TRBV5-6; tentative D call: TRBD1 (5 bases). The CDR3 runs to 17 residues. Germline V gene sequence: CDR1 SGHDT, CDR2 YYEEEE. The ends were cut back, 3 bases at V and 4 bases at J, with 22 bases in the middle. CDR3 region: CASSSVIGQGSGTEAFF. The DNA for the CDR3 is TGTGCCAGCAGCTCTGTGATCGGGCAGGGTAGCGGCACTGAAGCTTTCTTT.

This clone was seen more than once but under ten times. The DNA of the CDR3 is TGTGCCAGCAGTGAAGTCCGCGGGGTTCCCCACTCTGGGGCCAACGTCCTGACTTTC. This encodes CASSEVRGVPHSGANVLTF. This chain uses TRBV2 with TRBJ2-6; D may be TRBD2 (6 bases). The V gene's germline CDR1 is SNHLY and CDR2 FYNNEI. Trimming stripped 1 base from V and 0 bases from J, with 16 bases between. The CDR3 is made up of 19 amino acids.

The chain links TRBV12-5 to TRBJ1-5; D is perhaps TRBD1 (5 bases). V lost 0 bases and J 4 bases, leaving 19 bases between the germline ends. This CDR3 has 18 residues. Germline CDR1 and CDR2: LGHNT and FRNRAP. CDR3 DNA: TGTGCTAGTGGTTTGGTTCTGGTAAGCGGGGACCAGAATCAGCCCCAGCATTTT. This encodes CASGLVLVSGDQNQPQHF. Together with reference TRBV12-5 and TRBJ1-5, the CDR3 gives the full variable domain: DARVTQTPRHKVTEMGQEVTMRCQPILGHNTVFWYRQTMMQGLELLAYFRNRAPLDDSGMPKDRFSAEMPDATLATLKIQPSEPRDSAVYFCASGLVLVSGDQNQPQHFGDGTRLSIL.

The gene calls are TRBV19 and TRBJ1-1, with TRBD1 identical over 7 bases. V was pared by 4 bases and J by 3 bases, with 5 bases of the junction left unmatched. Germline CDR1 reads LNHDA; CDR2 reads SQIVND (reference sequence). CDR3 length: 14 amino acids. CDR3 amino acids: CASSKDRLDTEAFF. Written as DNA, the CDR3 is TGTGCCAGTAGTAAGGACAGGCTCGACACTGAAGCTTTCTTT.

This chain links TRBV11-2 with TRBJ1-6; TRBD1 matches at 10 bases. Germline lookup yields CDR1 SGHAT and CDR2 FQNNGV. V lost 7 bases and J lost 6; bases outside the gene matches: 6. The CDR3 runs 15 residues. This CDR3 reads CASISDRGRNSPLHF. Written as DNA, the CDR3 is TGTGCCAGCATCAGCGACAGGGGGCGTAATTCACCCCTCCACTTT.

CDR3 protein: CASTAGGLRGETQYF. CDR3 DNA: TGCGCCAGCACCGCAGGGGGACTCCGCGGGGAGACCCAGTACTTC. V and J are TRBV5-1 and TRBJ2-5; maybe TRBD1 (7 bases). Trimming shortened V by 6 bases and J by 5 bases, and 20 bases separated the two germline ends. The CDR3 totals 15 residues. In germline, CDR1 is SGHRS, CDR2 YFSETQ.

The chain employs TRBV7-8 and TRBJ1-1; no clear D gene. V dropped 5 bases and J dropped 6 bases, with 16 bases sitting between them. This CDR3 contains 14 residues. Per germline, CDR1 SGHVS and CDR2 FQNEAQ. The CDR3: CASSADAGGAEAFF. As DNA, the CDR3 is TGTGCCAGCAGCGCGGATGCGGGCGGGGCTGAAGCTTTCTTT.

The chain combines TRBV4-1 with TRBJ2-7; D is possibly TRBD1 (5 bases). There are 16 residues in the CDR3. Looked up from germline, CDR1 is MGHRA and CDR2 is YSYEKL. Trimming stripped 4 bases from V and 0 bases from J, with 16 bases between. In DNA, the CDR3 is TGCGCCAGCAGCCCAAACTTAGGACACTTCTCCTACGAGCAGTACTTC. This encodes CASSPNLGHFSYEQYF.

This chain links TRBV15 with TRBJ2-1; D gene ambiguous. Trimming took off 0 bases at V and 0 bases at J, with 12 bases between the two ends. This CDR3 comprises 17 residues. From germline, CDR1 is LNHNV and CDR2 YYDKDF (reference sequence). CDR3: CATSRDSSLSSYNEQFF. The CDR3 coding sequence is TGTGCCACCAGCAGAGATTCAAGCTTAAGCTCCTACAATGAGCAGTTCTTC.

The chain joins TRBV4-1 to TRBJ1-6; maybe TRBD1 (5 bases). V gave up 1 base and J gave up 3 bases, with 16 bases separating them. The CDR3 runs 18 residues. From germline, CDR1 is MGHRA and CDR2 YSYEKL. The CDR3: CASSQGAGDQIYNSPLHF. The CDR3, as DNA: TGCGCCAGCAGCCAAGGCGCGGGGGATCAGATCTATAATTCACCCCTCCACTTT.